This T cell receptor (beta chain) appears in the sequencing data of a study of T cells after yellow fever vaccination. As for the study in general: For low cell numbers, libraries were made with SMART-Seq v4 Ultra Low Input.

Broader study findings: Some clonotypes, a small share, were shared between CD4 and CD8 compartments. At 95% to 96% for CD4 and 75% to 90% for CD8, most primary-vaccination clones showed up again after the booster.

This CDR3 spans 13 amino acids. The germline V gene encodes CDR1 SGHRS and CDR2 YFSETQ. V shed 6 bases and J 7 bases; nucleotides not matched to a gene: 5. This clonotype has more than one count but fewer than ten. The antigen remains unidentified. TCRdb re-analysed the 5' RACE reads in MiXCR, keeping a single row per CDR3 protein. The data show a few hundred thousand distinct CDR3 sequences, approximately 8% seen once. Source: PBMCs, taken more than 35 days after the first yellow fever vaccination. The chain employs TRBV5-1 and TRBJ1-4, with TRBD1 matching 8 bases. The receptor's source is a man aged 18 to 35 who received the YFV17D yellow fever vaccine. The CDR3 nucleotides read TGCGCCAGCACACAGGGGGATGGTGAAAAACTGTTTTTT. It codes for CASTQGDGEKLFF.